This T cell receptor (beta chain) was identified during a study of cytomegalovirus exposure and HLA in healthy donors. Use of 60 Vbeta and 13 Jbeta primers characterized the PCR. TCRdb keeps only in-frame clones here, not all; method: immunoSEQ multiplex PCR. This sample has about 160,000 clones, with approximately 72% found just once. Trimming removed 1 base from V and 5 bases from J, with 9 bases in between. Germline-derived CDR1 and CDR2 are SEHNR and FQNEAQ (reference sequence). The CDR3 runs 15 residues. What was sequenced was PBMCs. The V call is TRBV7-9, the J call TRBJ1-6, with TRBD1 as a possible D gene (5 bases). The TCR sequence derives from a middle-aged man in good health and CMV-seropositive. The CDR3 spells CASSLGTFNNSPLHF. Here the CDR3 DNA reads TGTGCCAGCAGCTTAGGGACATTTAATAATTCACCCCTCCACTTT.